This T cell receptor beta chain was found in a study of T cell repertoires in cytomegalovirus infection. Study summary: CMV infection plus the matching HLA type was flagged by public TCR beta signatures.

This CDR3 spans 13 amino acids. The V end lost 5 bases, the J end lost 7 bases, and 12 bases lay between the germline ends. Per the germline V gene, CDR1 is SGHVS and CDR2 is FNYEAQ. Ten or more counts support this clonotype. Its antigen is unknown. TCRdb ran MiXCR on the reads and lists one entry per CDR3 protein. The profile shows 200,000 to 250,000 distinct CDR3 sequences, approximately 22% of them singletons. Findings and limits, study-wide: Ex vivo responses were dominated by HLA-C-restricted CMV-specific TCR beta clonotypes. Identification of carriers of CMV plus the relevant HLA was achieved through cumulative public TCR beta family frequency.

The V and J genes are TRBV7-6 and TRBJ1-3; D remains ambiguous. This sequence originates from a human donor in good health (CMV status not recorded). Some clones in this sample may be carry-over from other donors' samples. Sequenced input: CD8+ T cells from PBMCs. The CDR3 DNA reads as TGTGCCAGCAGCCCTTCTCTTGGGAACACCATATATTTT. It encodes CASSPSLGNTIYF.